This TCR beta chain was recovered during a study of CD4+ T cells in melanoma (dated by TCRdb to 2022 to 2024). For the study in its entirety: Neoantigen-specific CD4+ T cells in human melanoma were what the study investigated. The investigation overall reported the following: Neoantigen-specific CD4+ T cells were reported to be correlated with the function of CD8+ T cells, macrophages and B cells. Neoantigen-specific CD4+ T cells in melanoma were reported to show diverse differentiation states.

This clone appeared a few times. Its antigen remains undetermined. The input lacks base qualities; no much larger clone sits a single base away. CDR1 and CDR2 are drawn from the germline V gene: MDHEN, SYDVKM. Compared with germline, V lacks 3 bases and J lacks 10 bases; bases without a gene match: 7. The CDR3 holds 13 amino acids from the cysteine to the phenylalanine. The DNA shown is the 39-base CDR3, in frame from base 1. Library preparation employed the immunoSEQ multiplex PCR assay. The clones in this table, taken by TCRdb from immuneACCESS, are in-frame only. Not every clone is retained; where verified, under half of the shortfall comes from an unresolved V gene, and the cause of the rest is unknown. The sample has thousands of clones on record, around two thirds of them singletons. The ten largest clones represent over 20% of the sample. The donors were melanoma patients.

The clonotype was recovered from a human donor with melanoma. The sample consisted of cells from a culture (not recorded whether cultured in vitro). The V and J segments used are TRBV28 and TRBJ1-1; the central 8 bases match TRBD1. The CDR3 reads CASSFAGGGGAFF. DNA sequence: TGTGCCAGCAGTTTCGCAGGGGGCGGTGGAGCTTTCTTT.